This T cell receptor (beta chain) emerged from a study of blood T cell repertoires in COVID-19. As for the study in general: COVID-19 samples collected from the United States, Italy and Spain covered acute and convalescent phases.

Germline CDR1 SGHRS, CDR2 YFSETQ. The CDR3 sequence is 14 residues long. The V end was cut by 1 base, the J end by 1 base, with 8 bases between. Sequenced by immunoSEQ multiplex PCR; TCRdb stores in-frame clones only, minus some. The sample holds roughly 160,000 clones, under 85% seen once. The V gene is TRBV5-1, the J gene TRBJ2-5; D is unresolved. Sequencing was performed on peripheral blood. This clonotype originated in a man older than 75 with COVID-19, enrolled during active disease. CDR3: CASSLSPIQETQYF. The CDR3 DNA reads as TGCGCCAGCAGCTTGTCCCCCATCCAAGAGACCCAGTACTTC.